This T cell receptor beta chain was sequenced in a study of control samples from healthy donors and cancer patients. The CDR3 totals 17 residues. Germline V lookup: CDR1 SGHTA, CDR2 FQGNSA. Germline trimming cut 2 bases from V and 2 bases from J; bases unmatched to any gene: 4. Sequencing was performed with immunoSEQ multiplex PCR; in TCRdb, only in-frame clones are kept and a portion is missing. The table shows around 180,000 clones, with about 90% occurring only once. The V gene is TRBV7-2, the J gene TRBJ2-3; 13 bases map to TRBD2. The sample comprised blood. This TCR came from a woman aged 30 to 39 in good health. The CDR3 DNA reads TGTGCCAGCAGCTTAAGGACTAGCGGGGGCCTCACAGATACGCAGTATTTT. This gives the protein CASSLRTSGGLTDTQYF. Drawing the rest from reference TRBV7-2 and TRBJ2-3, the complete variable domain is GAGVSQSPSNKVTEKGKDVELRCDPISGHTALYWYRQSLGQGLEFLIYFQGNSAPDKSGLPSDRFSAERTGGSVSTLTIQRTQQEDSAVYLCASSLRTSGGLTDTQYFGPGTRLTVL.